This T cell receptor beta chain was sequenced during a study of control samples from healthy donors and cancer patients. J gave up 7 bases and V 2 bases, and 9 bases lay outside the gene matches. The CDR3 is 16 residues long. CDR1 MNHEY and CDR2 SVGEGT come from the germline V gene. The data were produced by immunoSEQ multiplex PCR, yet TCRdb's version contains in-frame clones alone and is incomplete. Of around 200,000 clones listed, 85% to 95% were seen once; the top ten hold 1.4% to 1.5%. This TCR derives from a man between 18 and 35 years old in good health. J is TRBJ1-5 and V is TRBV6-2 or TRBV6-3; 9 positions agree with TRBD1. Input material: blood. The CDR3 region is CASSYPGQGLSQPQHF. The CDR3 DNA reads TGTGCCAGCAGTTACCCGGGACAGGGTTTGTCGCAGCCCCAGCATTTT.